Described below is a single T cell receptor beta chain sequence and its context. Antigen specificity is unknown. The data were taken from a study of T-cell memory formation after mild COVID-19. TCRdb redid the calling of the 5' RACE reads with MiXCR, one entry per CDR3 protein. The data show 250,000 or so distinct CDR3 sequences, 15% to 20% seen once. The V end was cut by 6 bases, the J end by 4 bases, with 12 bases between. CDR1 and CDR2 (germline): MNHEY, SVGAGI. The CDR3 totals 13 residues. Overall study findings and caveats: Researchers report contracting CD4+ clones mostly in CM and EM, with CD8+ clones in EMRA.

This TCR was sampled from a man between 18 and 29 years old who had mild COVID-19 (a few samples of this study predate the infection). Cell type and time point are not known. Sequenced input: PBMCs or a T cell subset sorted from them (not recorded which). The V and J genes are TRBV6-5 and TRBJ1-2, with D possibly being TRBD1 (6 bases). CDR3: CASSRDTVYGYTF. The CDR3 DNA is TGTGCCAGCAGCCGGGACACCGTCTATGGCTACACCTTC.